The 9 T cell receptor beta chains reported below all come from one sample, sequenced in a study of siplizumab effects on memory and regulatory T cells. The method was immunoSEQ multiplex PCR; TCRdb's version includes in-frame clones alone and lacks a portion of them. The sample yields more than 95,000 clones, roughly 91% seen once. Specimen: CD4+ T cells sorted from blood. The source of these receptors is a human donor in good health.

The J gene is TRBJ1-3, the V gene TRBV4-1; 8 nucleotides line up with TRBD1. With 3 bases clipped from V and 4 bases from J, the junction kept 8 bases outside the gene matches. This CDR3 is 16 amino acids long. The germline V gene has CDR1 MGHRA and CDR2 YSYEKL. The CDR3 nucleotides are TGCGCCAGCAGCCACGAATACAGGGGGACGGGAAACACCATATATTTT. Protein sequence: CASSHEYRGTGNTIYF.

The V call is TRBV27, the J call TRBJ2-1; D uncertain. This CDR3 contains 15 residues. Trimming took 5 bases from V and 5 from J, leaving 16 bases between them. CDR1 is MNHEY, CDR2 SMNVEV, per germline (reference sequence). The CDR3 reads CASSPTWVAHNEQFF. The CDR3 DNA sequence: TGTGCCAGCAGTCCCACCTGGGTAGCCCACAATGAGCAGTTCTTC.

This chain uses TRBV9 with TRBJ2-7; D might be TRBD2 (6 bases). The CDR3 sequence is 15 residues long. V was trimmed by 4 bases and J by 6 bases, leaving 20 bases between them. Germline assignment: CDR1 SGDLS and CDR2 YYNGEE. As DNA, the CDR3 is TGTGCCAGCAGCCCCACGTGGCTAGCGTATGGCGAGCAGTACTTC. Residues: CASSPTWLAYGEQYF.

The chain combines TRBV11-2 with TRBJ1-1, with D hard to call. The CDR3 covers 13 residues. Trimming left V 1 base short and J 3 bases short, with 6 bases between. Germline-derived CDR1 and CDR2 are SGHAT and FQNNGV. In DNA, the CDR3 is TGTGCCAGCAGCTTAGCCGGGGACACTGAAGCTTTCTTT. Translation gives CASSLAGDTEAFF.

The chain employs TRBV19 and TRBJ1-1; 7 bases agree with TRBD1. The junction had 8 bases not matched to a gene; V was cut back by 4 bases and J by 6 bases. The V gene's germline CDR1 is LNHDA and CDR2 SQIVND (reference sequence). The CDR3 totals 14 residues. The CDR3 DNA reads as TGTGCCAGTAGTACGGGGACAGCTTCTTCTGAAGCTTTCTTT. Translation gives CASSTGTASSEAFF.

This chain connects TRBV14 to TRBJ1-2; possibly TRBD1 for D (5 bases). Trimming cost V 2 bases and J 7 bases, with 17 bases left between them. CDR3 length: 15 amino acids. Germline CDR1 SGHDN, CDR2 FVKESK. The CDR3 spells CASSQLGQGRFGYTF. DNA for the CDR3: TGTGCCAGCAGCCAACTTGGGCAGGGAAGGTTTGGCTACACCTTC.

This clone occurred once. This sequence joins TRBV10-3 and TRBJ2-3; D ambiguous. The CDR3 loop spans 14 amino acids. Between the trimmed V and J ends, which lost 0 bases and 4 bases, there was a span of 8 bases. Germline lookup yields CDR1 ENHRY and CDR2 SYGVKD. As DNA, the CDR3 is TGTGCCATCAGTGAGTCTGATATCGCAGATACGCAGTATTTT. Amino acid sequence: CAISESDIADTQYF.

The rearrangement uses TRBV6-1 and TRBJ2-1, with TRBD1 matching 10 bases. V lost 0 bases and J lost 4; bases outside the gene matches: 0. The germline gives CDR1 MNHNS, CDR2 SASEGT. The CDR3 extends over 15 amino acids. Here the CDR3 DNA reads TGTGCCAGCAGTGAAGCGGGACAGGGGTACAATGAGCAGTTCTTC. Protein product: CASSEAGQGYNEQFF.

Only one count was recorded for this clone. CDR3 sequence (DNA): TGTGCCAGCAGCGTAGTGACCAAGGGGAATGAGCAGTTCTTC. This encodes CASSVVTKGNEQFF. The chain links TRBV9 to TRBJ2-1; tentative D call: TRBD1 (5 bases). The length of the CDR3 is 14 residues. V shed 0 bases and J shed 7 bases, with 11 bases lying between them. Per germline, CDR1 SGDLS and CDR2 YYNGEE.